These 25 T cell receptor beta chains came from one sample sequenced in a study of T cells after yellow fever vaccination. From the 5' RACE reads, TCRdb called clonotypes with MiXCR, one entry per CDR3 protein. The data hold about 550,000 distinct CDR3 sequences, with over 15% observed a single time. This material consisted of PBMCs, taken 15 days after the yellow fever booster vaccination. Source of these receptors: a young man who received the YFV17D yellow fever vaccine.

There are a few counts of this clonotype. V and J are TRBV7-3 and TRBJ2-2, with D possibly being TRBD2 (6 bases). Germline CDR1 SGHTA, CDR2 FQGTGA. Deletions cut 1 base from V and 6 bases from J, with 9 bases between. The CDR3 has 14 residues. The CDR3 nucleotides read TGTGCCAGCAGCTTAATTGGGGGGTCCGGGGAGCTGTTTTTT. It codes for CASSLIGGSGELFF.

The chain combines TRBV7-9 with TRBJ2-1; perhaps D is TRBD1 or TRBD2 (5 bases each). CDR3 length: 15 amino acids. Trimming took off 5 bases at V and 2 bases at J, with 13 bases between the two ends. From germline, CDR1 is SEHNR and CDR2 FQNEAQ (reference sequence). CDR3: CASSPHGDPYNEQFF. The CDR3 nucleotides read TGTGCCAGCAGCCCCCACGGGGACCCCTACAATGAGCAGTTCTTC.

The chain's CDR3 is CASRKRQIHIVHNHDTEAFF. CDR3 coding DNA: TGTGCCAGCAGGAAACGACAGATCCATATTGTCCATAACCATGACACTGAAGCTTTCTTT. The rearrangement uses TRBV6-1 and TRBJ1-1; the D gene is possibly TRBD1 (5 bases). This CDR3 comprises 20 residues. CDR1 is MNHNS and CDR2 is SASEGT in the germline V gene. V was pared by 6 bases and J by 3 bases, with 32 bases between.

This clonotype has a handful of counts. The CDR3 region is CASSDPGQGTYEQYF. CDR3 nucleotides: TGTGCCAGTAGTGACCCGGGACAGGGGACCTACGAGCAGTACTTC. The chain has TRBV19 and TRBJ2-7; 10 bases map to TRBD1. The J segment lost 2 bases and the V segment lost 5 bases, leaving 6 bases of the junction unmatched. The CDR3 consists of 15 residues. CDR1 is LNHDA and CDR2 is SQIVND in the germline V gene (reference sequence).

This clonotype has just a few counts. The genes are TRBV20-1 and TRBJ2-7; no reliable D call. Germline values: CDR1 DFQATT, CDR2 SNEGSKA (reference sequence). V was pared by 3 bases and J by 9 bases, with 9 bases between. The CDR3 is 10 amino acids. The CDR3 loop is CSASQTVQYF. The CDR3 bases are TGCAGTGCTAGCCAGACCGTGCAGTACTTC.

This clonotype was counted a few times. This rearrangement joins TRBV12-3 or TRBV12-4 to TRBJ2-1; 10 nucleotides agree with TRBD2. This CDR3 is 15 amino acids long. The J segment lost 5 bases and the V segment lost 1 base, leaving 2 bases of the junction unmatched. This CDR3 reads CASSLGTSGDNEQFF. CDR3 DNA: TGTGCCAGCAGTTTAGGGACTAGCGGAGACAATGAGCAGTTCTTC.

The chain carries TRBV20-1 and TRBJ2-7; D perhaps matches TRBD2 (5 bases). The germline V gene encodes CDR1 DFQATT and CDR2 SNEGSKA (reference sequence). Trimming pared 3 bases from V and 5 bases from J, leaving 11 bases between. The CDR3 extends over 12 amino acids. This CDR3 reads CSARRVQNEQYF. CDR3 DNA sequence: TGCAGTGCTAGGAGGGTACAAAACGAGCAGTACTTC.

In its sample, this clonotype was seen once. The rearrangement links TRBV4-3 to TRBJ2-1, with a weak D call TRBD2 (5 bases). The length of the CDR3 is 16 residues. The germline gives CDR1 LGHNA, CDR2 YSLEER. The V end was cut by 5 bases, the J end by 7 bases, with 21 bases between. The CDR3 here is CASSRESSGIDNEQFF. Here the CDR3 DNA reads TGCGCCAGCAGCAGGGAGTCGTCGGGAATTGATAATGAGCAGTTCTTC.

This clonotype was observed a single time. V and J are TRBV4-2 and TRBJ2-5, with D perhaps TRBD1 (6 bases). The germline V and J ends were trimmed by 11 bases and 5 bases, with 36 bases remaining between them. This CDR3 is built from 19 residues. The germline V gene encodes CDR1 LGHNA and CDR2 YNFKEQ. In nucleotides, the CDR3 is TGTGCCTCTGCCGCCCTGACAGGAGCGCCAGCGAACGCGCGGGAGACCCAGTACTTC. It codes for CASAALTGAPANARETQYF.

This clonotype was observed a handful of times. V usage is TRBV27 and J usage is TRBJ1-6, with a tentative D call TRBD1 (5 bases). The CDR3 runs 13 residues. The germline V gene encodes CDR1 MNHEY and CDR2 SMNVEV (reference sequence). V was trimmed by 8 bases and J by 8 bases, leaving 13 bases between them. The CDR3 DNA sequence: TGTGCCAGCGGTGTCCTGGGGGATTCACCCCTCCACTTT. Encoded protein: CASGVLGDSPLHF.

This clonotype was observed a few times. This chain connects TRBV27 to TRBJ1-1; 8 nucleotides line up with TRBD1. After removal of 7 bases from V and 5 bases from J, the junction contained 9 bases not matched to a gene. Germline V gene lookup returns CDR1 MNHEY and CDR2 SMNVEV (reference sequence). The CDR3 length is 14 residues. The CDR3 here is CASIPTGGLTEAFF. The CDR3 bases are TGTGCCAGCATCCCTACAGGGGGGTTAACTGAAGCTTTCTTT.

This clonotype was found a few times. Germline is not matched at one junction end, which may reflect a read error. The chain couples TRBV7-6 to TRBJ2-5; tentative D call: TRBD1 (6 bases). Germline V lookup: CDR1 SGHVS, CDR2 FNYEAQ. The CDR3 runs 11 residues. CDR3 loop: CASSIRDNPDF. CDR3 sequence (DNA): TGTGCCAGCAGCATCCGGGACAACCCGGACTTC.

This clonotype was seen a few times. The chain employs TRBV28 and TRBJ2-1, with D maybe TRBD2 (6 bases). There are 15 residues in the CDR3. Germline assignment: CDR1 MDHEN and CDR2 SYDVKM. Between the trimmed V and J ends, which lost 7 bases and 7 bases, there was a span of 20 bases. The CDR3 nucleotides are TGTGCCAGCACATCGCAAGGGACTTCCTGGAATGAGCAGTTCTTC. It codes for CASTSQGTSWNEQFF.

This clonotype appeared a few times. The V gene is TRBV18, the J gene TRBJ2-3; TRBD2 might be the D (6 bases). V lost 5 bases to trimming and J lost 0 bases, with 12 bases between them. Germline CDR1 is KGHSH and CDR2 is LQKENI. The CDR3 is 15 residues long. CDR3 sequence reads: CASSRLVSSTDTQYF. CDR3 coding DNA: TGTGCCAGCTCAAGACTAGTGTCTAGCACAGATACGCAGTATTTT.

This clonotype showed up many times. The rearrangement links TRBV5-1 to TRBJ2-2, with TRBD1 as a possible D gene (5 bases). Germline values: CDR1 SGHRS, CDR2 YFSETQ. CDR3 length: 15 amino acids. Deletions cut 0 bases from V and 4 bases from J, with 10 bases between. The CDR3 coding sequence is TGCGCCAGCAGCTTGGCCGCAGGGCCCACCGGGGAGCTGTTTTTT. It yields the protein CASSLAAGPTGELFF.

The chain carries TRBV20-1 and TRBJ2-5, with D perhaps matching TRBD2 (5 bases). Trimming cost V 3 bases and J 2 bases, with 10 bases left between them. This CDR3 is 13 amino acids long. Germline V gene lookup returns CDR1 DFQATT and CDR2 SNEGSKA (reference sequence). The CDR3 sequence: CSASRGSQETQYF. The CDR3 coding sequence is TGCAGTGCTAGCCGCGGGTCACAAGAGACCCAGTACTTC.

The chain combines TRBV11-1 with TRBJ2-3; D is perhaps TRBD1 or TRBD2 (5 bases each). CDR3 length: 14 amino acids. V dropped 4 bases and J dropped 3 bases, with 11 bases sitting between them. Germline CDR1 reads SGHAT; CDR2 reads FQDESV (reference sequence). The CDR3 coding sequence is TGTGCCAGCAGCTCTTGGGGGAAAACAGATACGCAGTATTTT. Protein product: CASSSWGKTDTQYF.

V usage is TRBV29-1 and J usage is TRBJ2-3; D unclear. CDR1 SQVTM and CDR2 ANQGSEA come from the germline V gene. V was cut by 4 bases and J by 2 bases, with 10 bases left in between. This CDR3 has 13 amino acids. CDR3 sequence: CSVGDSYTDTQYF. The CDR3 coding sequence is TGCAGCGTTGGAGATTCCTACACAGATACGCAGTATTTT.

This clonotype has more than one count but fewer than ten. This chain connects TRBV20-1 to TRBJ2-7; the match to TRBD2 covers 8 bases. Germline V gene data show CDR1 as DFQATT and CDR2 as SNEGSKA (reference sequence). Losses at the gene ends were 3 bases for V and 3 bases for J; bases not matched to a gene: 4. The CDR3 sequence is 13 residues long. The CDR3 reads CSASVAGGYEQYF. The CDR3, as DNA: TGCAGTGCTAGTGTTGCGGGAGGCTACGAGCAGTACTTC.

This clonotype was detected many times. The V and J genes are TRBV5-1 and TRBJ1-1, with D possibly TRBD1 on 6 matching bases. This CDR3 spans 14 amino acids. V lost 2 bases, J lost 0 bases, and 8 bases lay in between. Germline V CDR1 and CDR2: SGHRS, YFSETQ. CDR3 sequence reads: CASSFGQMNTEAFF. The CDR3 nucleotides read TGCGCCAGCAGCTTCGGACAGATGAACACTGAAGCTTTCTTT.

A few counts support this clonotype. The V and J genes are TRBV4-3 and TRBJ2-3, with TRBD1 identical over 7 bases. This CDR3 is built from 16 residues. With 1 base clipped from V and 6 bases from J, the junction kept 10 bases outside the gene matches. CDR1 and CDR2 from the germline V gene are LGHNA and YSLEER. The CDR3 reads CASSQGRGSGKDTQYF. In nucleotides, the CDR3 is TGCGCCAGCAGCCAAGGCAGGGGGAGTGGGAAGGATACGCAGTATTTT.

This clonotype appeared a few times. This chain links TRBV3-1 with TRBJ2-7; the D is unclear. The germline CDR1 and CDR2 sequences are LGHDT and YNNKEL (reference sequence). CDR3 length: 15 residues. V was clipped by 4 bases and J by 1 base, with 14 bases between them. The CDR3 reads CASSLLPDRSYEQYF. The CDR3 DNA reads TGTGCCAGCAGCCTCCTCCCGGACCGGTCCTACGAGCAGTACTTC.

The chain joins TRBV25-1 to TRBJ2-1; TRBD1 matches 10 bases. Per germline, CDR1 MGHDK and CDR2 SYGVNS. J lost 6 bases, V lost 7 bases, and 3 bases had no gene match. This CDR3 spans 13 amino acids. The CDR3 loop reads CASIGTGVNEQFF. As DNA, the CDR3 is TGTGCCAGCATTGGGACAGGGGTCAATGAGCAGTTCTTC.

The rearrangement links TRBV5-1 to TRBJ2-2; D gene unclear. The CDR3 is made up of 14 amino acids. The germline V gene has CDR1 SGHRS and CDR2 YFSETQ. The germline V and J ends were trimmed by 4 bases and 1 base, with 8 bases remaining between them. The CDR3 region is CASSTTMNTGELFF. The DNA for the CDR3 is TGCGCCAGCAGCACGACCATGAACACCGGGGAGCTGTTTTTT.

This clonotype appeared a few times. Here the CDR3 DNA reads TGCAGTGCCTATAGAAGGCGCGACACCGGGGAGCTGTTTTTT. Translation: CSAYRRRDTGELFF. This chain uses TRBV20-1 with TRBJ2-2; D unclear. This CDR3 region has 14 residues. Trimming pared 6 bases from V and 3 bases from J, leaving 14 bases between. From germline, CDR1 is DFQATT and CDR2 SNEGSKA (reference sequence).